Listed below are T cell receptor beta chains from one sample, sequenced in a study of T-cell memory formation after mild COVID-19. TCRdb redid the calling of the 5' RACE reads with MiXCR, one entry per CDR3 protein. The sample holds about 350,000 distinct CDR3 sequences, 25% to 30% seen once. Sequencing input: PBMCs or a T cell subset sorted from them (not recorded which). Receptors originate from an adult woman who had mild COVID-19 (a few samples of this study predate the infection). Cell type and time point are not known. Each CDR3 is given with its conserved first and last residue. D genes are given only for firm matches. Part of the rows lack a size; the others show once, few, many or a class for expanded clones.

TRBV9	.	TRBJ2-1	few	CASSVVTSSEQFF	TGTGCCAGCAGCGTAGTCACTTCCAGTGAGCAGTTCTTC
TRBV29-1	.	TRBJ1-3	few	CSVEEQRSGNTIYF	TGCAGCGTTGAGGAACAGCGTTCTGGAAACACCATATATTTT
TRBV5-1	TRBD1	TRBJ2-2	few	CASSRTGDAGELFF	TGCGCCAGCAGCCGAACAGGGGACGCCGGGGAGCTGTTTTTT
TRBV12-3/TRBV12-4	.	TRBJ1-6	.	CASSLALGSNSPLHF	TGTGCCAGCAGTTTGGCACTCGGGAGTAATTCACCCCTCCACTTT
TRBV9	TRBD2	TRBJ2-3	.	CASSTSSGTDTQYF	TGTGCCAGCAGCACCAGTAGCGGGACAGATACGCAGTATTTT
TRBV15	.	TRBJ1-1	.	CATSRDLVKGTEAFF	TGTGCCACCAGCAGAGATTTAGTTAAGGGTACTGAAGCTTTCTTT
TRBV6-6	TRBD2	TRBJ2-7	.	CASSYSGGNVEQYF	TGTGCCAGCAGTTACTCCGGGGGGAATGTCGAGCAGTACTTC
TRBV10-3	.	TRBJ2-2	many	CAISARADTGELFF	TGTGCCATCAGTGCCAGGGCGGACACCGGGGAGCTGTTTTTT
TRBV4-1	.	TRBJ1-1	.	CASSQDGWGGALNTEAFF	TGCGCCAGCAGCCAAGATGGGTGGGGAGGGGCTCTGAACACTGAAGCTTTCTTT
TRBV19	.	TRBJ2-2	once	CASSILGGELFF	TGTGCCAGTAGTATCCTGGGGGGGGAGCTGTTTTTT
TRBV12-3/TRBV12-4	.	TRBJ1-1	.	CASSGGHDLEAFF	TGTGCCAGCAGCGGCGGACACGACCTTGAAGCTTTCTTT
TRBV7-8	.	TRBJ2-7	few	CASSSGETSYEQYF	TGTGCCAGCAGCTCCGGTGAGACGTCCTACGAGCAGTACTTC
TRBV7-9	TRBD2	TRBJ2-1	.	CASSFGLGTYNEQFF	TGTGCCAGCAGCTTCGGACTAGGGACCTACAATGAGCAGTTCTTC
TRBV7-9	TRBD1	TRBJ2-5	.	CASSSQGQGIQETQYF	TGTGCCAGCAGCTCCCAAGGACAGGGAATTCAAGAGACCCAGTACTTC
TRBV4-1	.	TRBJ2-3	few	CASSSGLSTDTQYF	TGCGCCAGTTCATCGGGACTCAGCACAGATACGCAGTATTTT
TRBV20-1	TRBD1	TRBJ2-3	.	CAATGWVGTDTQYF	TGCGCCGCGACAGGGTGGGTTGGCACAGATACGCAGTATTTT
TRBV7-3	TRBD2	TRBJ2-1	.	CASSNSGGDNNEQFF	TGTGCCAGCAGCAATAGCGGGGGAGATAACAATGAGCAGTTCTTC
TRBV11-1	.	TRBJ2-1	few	CASSLLGAGGPLNEQFF	TGTGCCAGCAGCTTATTGGGAGCGGGCGGGCCGCTCAATGAGCAGTTCTTC
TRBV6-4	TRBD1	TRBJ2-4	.	CASSDGQAPQLDGRNIQYF	TGTGCCAGCAGTGATGGACAGGCCCCGCAGCTCGATGGTCGGAACATTCAGTACTTC
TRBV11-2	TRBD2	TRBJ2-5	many	CASSPRLGLAGGGETQYF	TGTGCCAGCAGCCCTCGCCTGGGACTAGCGGGAGGTGGCGAGACCCAGTACTTC
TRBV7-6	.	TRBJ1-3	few	CASSSAGASGNTIYF	TGTGCCAGCAGCTCCGCAGGGGCCTCTGGAAACACCATATATTTT
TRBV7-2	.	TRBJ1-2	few	CASSLTGVDSTF	TGTGCCAGCAGCTTAACGGGGGTTGATTCCACCTTC
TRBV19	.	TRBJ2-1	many	CASSMGGDYNEQFF	TGTGCCAGTAGTATGGGCGGGGACTACAATGAGCAGTTCTTC
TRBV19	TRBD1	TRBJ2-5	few	CASSNWDRGLMETQYF	TGTGCCAGTAGTAATTGGGACAGGGGACTGATGGAGACCCAGTACTTC
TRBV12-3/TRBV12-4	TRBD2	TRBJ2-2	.	CASSPAASGLATTGELFF	TGTGCCAGCAGTCCCGCCGCATCGGGACTAGCGACCACCGGGGAGCTGTTTTTT
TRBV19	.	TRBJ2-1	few	CASMGVYYNEQFF	TGTGCCAGTATGGGAGTTTATTACAATGAGCAGTTCTTC
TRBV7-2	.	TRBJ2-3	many	CASSFHPGTQYF	TGTGCCAGCAGCTTTCACCCGGGTACGCAGTATTTT
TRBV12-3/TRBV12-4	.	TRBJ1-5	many	CASSFSNQPQHF	TGTGCCAGCAGCTTTTCAAATCAGCCCCAGCATTTT
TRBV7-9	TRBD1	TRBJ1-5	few	CASSSDRNNQPQHF	TGTGCCAGCAGCTCGGACAGGAACAATCAGCCCCAGCATTTT
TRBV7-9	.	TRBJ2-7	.	CASGLTYEQYF	TGTGCCAGCGGATTAACCTACGAGCAGTACTTC
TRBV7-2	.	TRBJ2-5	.	CASSLGGPQETQYF	TGTGCCAGCAGCTTGGGGGGCCCACAAGAGACCCAGTACTTC
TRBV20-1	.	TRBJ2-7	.	CSASPLLGVRKNTDYEQYF	TGCAGTGCTAGCCCCCTTCTGGGAGTGAGAAAAAACACGGACTACGAGCAGTACTTC
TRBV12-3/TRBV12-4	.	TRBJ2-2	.	CATCNSVVGELFF	TGTGCCACCTGCAACTCGGTCGTCGGGGAGCTGTTTTTT
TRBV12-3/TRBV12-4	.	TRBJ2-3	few	CASGRPLVGTDTQYF	TGTGCCAGCGGACGGCCGCTTGTGGGCACAGATACGCAGTATTTT
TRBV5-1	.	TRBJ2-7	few	CASSLELSGSYEQYF	TGCGCCAGCAGCTTGGAACTGTCGGGTTCCTACGAGCAGTACTTC
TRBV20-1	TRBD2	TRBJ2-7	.	CSASVGGAEEQYF	TGCAGTGCTAGTGTCGGGGGGGCCGAAGAGCAGTACTTC
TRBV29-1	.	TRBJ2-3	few	CSVLSGTTDTQYF	TGCAGCGTTCTGTCAGGGACCACAGATACGCAGTATTTT
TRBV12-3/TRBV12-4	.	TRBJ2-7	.	CASSLRVRYEQYF	TGTGCCAGCAGTTTAAGGGTCAGGTACGAGCAGTACTTC
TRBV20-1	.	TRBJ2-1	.	CSARGPGDEQFF	TGCAGTGCTAGAGGGCCTGGGGATGAGCAGTTCTTC
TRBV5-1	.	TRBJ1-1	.	CASSLEPNRRDTEAFF	TGCGCCAGCAGCTTGGAACCCAACCGTCGCGACACTGAAGCTTTCTTT
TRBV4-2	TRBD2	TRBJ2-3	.	CASSLQSGTRSDTQYF	TGTGCCAGCAGCCTTCAATCCGGGACTAGATCAGATACGCAGTATTTT
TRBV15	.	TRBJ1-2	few	CATSRDSGRDGYTF	TGTGCCACCAGCAGAGACAGCGGCCGGGATGGCTACACCTTC